A single sample is the source of the 11 T cell receptor beta chains below, sequenced in a study of blood T cell repertoires in COVID-19. Sequencing was performed with immunoSEQ multiplex PCR; in TCRdb, only in-frame clones are kept and a portion is missing. The table has about 310,000 clones, approximately 88% seen once. Sequencing was carried out using PBMCs or T cells enriched from blood (not recorded which). Receptors originate from a woman between 18 and 29 years old who had recovered from COVID-19.

The rearrangement links TRBV4-1 to TRBJ2-7; 7 bases match TRBD1. The germline V gene has CDR1 MGHRA and CDR2 YSYEKL. This CDR3 has 14 amino acids. V shed 1 base, J shed 7 bases, and the junction held 7 bases outside the gene matches. CDR3 bases: TGCGCCAGCAGCCAAGCCCCGACAGGGATTGAGCAGTACTTC. Its protein product is CASSQAPTGIEQYF.

The rearrangement joins TRBV10-3 to TRBJ1-2; D is unresolved. The V and J ends lost 3 bases and 4 bases respectively, with 9 bases between them. Per the germline V gene, CDR1 is ENHRY and CDR2 is SYGVKD. The CDR3 sequence is 13 residues long. This CDR3 reads CAISDERTYGYTF. The CDR3 DNA sequence: TGTGCCATCAGTGACGAGCGGACCTATGGCTACACCTTC.

The chain uses TRBV15 and TRBJ1-4; tentative D call: TRBD1 (6 bases). This CDR3 has 14 residues. Trimming cost V 1 base and J 13 bases, with 16 bases left between them. CDR1 and CDR2 (germline): LNHNV, YYDKDF (reference sequence). The CDR3 coding sequence is TGTGCCACCAGCAGAGGCGGTAACAGGGATGGACTGTTTTTT. Its protein is CATSRGGNRDGLFF.

This clone was observed once. The chain employs TRBV2 and TRBJ1-5; D remains ambiguous. CDR3 length: 13 residues. The ends were cut back, 7 bases at V and 0 bases at J, with 7 bases in the middle. The V gene's germline CDR1 is SNHLY and CDR2 FYNNEI. CDR3 amino acids: CASTRGSNQPQHF. DNA of the CDR3: TGTGCCAGCACGCGGGGTAGCAATCAGCCCCAGCATTTT.

CDR3 bases: TGTGCCTGGAGTGGTGGGGCCAGATCTTATTCACCCCTCCACTTT. Translation gives CAWSGGARSYSPLHF. This rearrangement joins TRBV30 to TRBJ1-6, with a weak D call TRBD1 (5 bases). Germline V CDR1 and CDR2: GTSNPN, SVGIG (reference sequence). The CDR3 contains 15 residues. Trimming shortened V by 1 base and J by 8 bases, and 15 bases separated the two germline ends.

The rearrangement links TRBV18 to TRBJ2-1; 15 bases map to TRBD2. The CDR3 has 17 amino acids. Unmatched junction bases numbered 10, after V lost 5 bases and J lost 8 bases. In germline, CDR1 is KGHSH, CDR2 LQKENI. The CDR3 bases are TGTGCCAGCTCAACAGGGACTAGCGGGAGGCGGGAGTATGAGCAGTTCTTC. Its protein product is CASSTGTSGRREYEQFF. Full variable domain (missing parts from reference TRBV18 and TRBJ2-1): NAGVMQNPRHLVRRRGQEARLRCSPMKGHSHVYWYRQLPEEGLKFMVYLQKENIIDESGMPKERFSAEFPKEGPSILRIQQVVRGDSAAYFCASSTGTSGRREYEQFFGPGTRLTVL.

The count of this clone is one. The chain couples TRBV20-1 to TRBJ2-5; 9 bases fit TRBD2. Germline values: CDR1 DFQATT, CDR2 SNEGSKA (reference sequence). This CDR3 comprises 14 residues. V lost 3 bases and J lost 2; bases outside the gene matches: 4. In DNA, the CDR3 is TGCAGTGCTAGTAGCGGGGGCGATCAAGAGACCCAGTACTTC. Translating gives CSASSGGDQETQYF.

The V gene is TRBV11-1, the J gene TRBJ1-2; 7 bases agree with TRBD1. The germline V gene encodes CDR1 SGHAT and CDR2 FQDESV (reference sequence). J lost 3 bases, V lost 2 bases, and 9 bases had no gene match. The length of the CDR3 is 16 residues. The CDR3 sequence: CASSLKGDRNHYGYTF. In DNA, the CDR3 is TGTGCCAGCAGCTTAAAAGGGGACAGAAACCACTATGGCTACACCTTC.

The chain joins TRBV6-5 to TRBJ1-6, with 8 nucleotides matching TRBD1. The length of the CDR3 is 15 residues. V shed 4 bases and J 5 bases; nucleotides not matched to a gene: 4. CDR1 and CDR2 (germline): MNHEY, SVGAGI. The CDR3, as DNA: TGTGCCAGCAGTTCCGACAGGGGCGATAATTCACCCCTCCACTTT. This sequence encodes CASSSDRGDNSPLHF.

This chain links TRBV7-9 with TRBJ2-3, with 9 bases lining up with TRBD2. The CDR3 loop spans 18 amino acids. V gave up 1 base and J gave up 0 bases; unmatched junction bases: 8. Germline V gives CDR1 SEHNR, CDR2 FQNEAQ (reference sequence). The CDR3 region has the DNA TGTGCCAGCAGCTTAGGACTAGCGGTAAAACTTAGCACAGATACGCAGTATTTT. Encoded protein: CASSLGLAVKLSTDTQYF.

Only a few counts were recorded for this clone. The chain employs TRBV7-2 and TRBJ2-4; 11 nucleotides match TRBD1. The CDR3 contains 15 residues. V was clipped by 5 bases and J by 9 bases; unmatched bases: 9. From germline, CDR1 is SGHTA and CDR2 FQGNSA. CDR3 protein: CASSPTGTGGRIQYF. The CDR3 coding sequence is TGTGCCAGCAGCCCTACCGGGACAGGGGGACGCATTCAGTACTTC. The full variable domain, completed using reference TRBV7-2 and TRBJ2-4, is GAGVSQSPSNKVTEKGKDVELRCDPISGHTALYWYRQSLGQGLEFLIYFQGNSAPDKSGLPSDRFSAERTGGSVSTLTIQRTQQEDSAVYLCASSPTGTGGRIQYFGAGTRLSVL.